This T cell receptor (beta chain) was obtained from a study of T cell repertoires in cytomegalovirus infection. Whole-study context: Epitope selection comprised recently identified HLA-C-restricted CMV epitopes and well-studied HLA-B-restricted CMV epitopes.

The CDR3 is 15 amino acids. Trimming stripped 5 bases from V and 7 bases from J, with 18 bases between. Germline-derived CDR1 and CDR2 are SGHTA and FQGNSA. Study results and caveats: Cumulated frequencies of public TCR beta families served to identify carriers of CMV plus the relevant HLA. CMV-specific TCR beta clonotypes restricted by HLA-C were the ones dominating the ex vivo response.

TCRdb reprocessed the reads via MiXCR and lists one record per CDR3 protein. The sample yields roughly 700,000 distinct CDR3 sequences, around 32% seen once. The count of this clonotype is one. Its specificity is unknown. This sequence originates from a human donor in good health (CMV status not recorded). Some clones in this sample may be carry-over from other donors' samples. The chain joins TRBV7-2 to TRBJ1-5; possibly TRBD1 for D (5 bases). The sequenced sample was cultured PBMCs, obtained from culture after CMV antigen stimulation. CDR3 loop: CASSPGGAGGQPQHF. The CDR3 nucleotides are TGTGCCAGCAGCCCCGGCGGGGCGGGGGGGCAGCCCCAGCATTTT.